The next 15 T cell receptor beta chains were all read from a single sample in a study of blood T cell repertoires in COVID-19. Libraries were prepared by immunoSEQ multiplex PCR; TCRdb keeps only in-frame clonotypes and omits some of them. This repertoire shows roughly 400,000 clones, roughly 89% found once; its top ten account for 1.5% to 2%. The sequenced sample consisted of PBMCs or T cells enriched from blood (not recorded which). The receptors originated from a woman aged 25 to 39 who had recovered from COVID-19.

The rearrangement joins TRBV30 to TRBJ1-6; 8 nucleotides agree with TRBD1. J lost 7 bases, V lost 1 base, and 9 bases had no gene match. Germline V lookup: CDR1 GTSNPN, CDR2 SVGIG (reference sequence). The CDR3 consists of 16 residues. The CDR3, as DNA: TGTGCCTGGAGTGACAGACAGGGGTTCCGAAATTCACCCCTCCACTTT. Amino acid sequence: CAWSDRQGFRNSPLHF.

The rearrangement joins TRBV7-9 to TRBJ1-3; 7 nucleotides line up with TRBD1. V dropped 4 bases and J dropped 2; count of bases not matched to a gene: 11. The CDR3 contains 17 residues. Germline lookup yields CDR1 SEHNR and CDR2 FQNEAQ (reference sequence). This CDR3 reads CASSWGAGGQPGNTIYF. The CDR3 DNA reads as TGTGCCAGCAGCTGGGGGGCAGGGGGACAACCTGGAAACACCATATATTTT.

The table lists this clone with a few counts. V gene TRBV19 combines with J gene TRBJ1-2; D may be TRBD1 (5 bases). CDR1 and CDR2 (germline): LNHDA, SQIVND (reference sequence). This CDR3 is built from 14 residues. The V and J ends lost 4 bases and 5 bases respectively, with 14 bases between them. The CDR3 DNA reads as TGTGCCAGTAGTAATCCCGGCAGGGATTATGGCTACACCTTC. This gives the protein CASSNPGRDYGYTF. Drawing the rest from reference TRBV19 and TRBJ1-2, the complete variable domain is DGGITQSPKYLFRKEGQNVTLSCEQNLNHDAMYWYRQDPGQGLRLIYYSQIVNDFQKGDIAEGYSVSREKKESFPLTVTSAQKNPTAFYLCASSNPGRDYGYTFGSGTRLTVV.

The CDR3 here is CASSFRDRDHEQYF. The DNA for the CDR3 is TGTGCCAGCAGCTTCCGGGACAGGGACCACGAGCAGTACTTC. The chain uses TRBV11-1 and TRBJ2-7, with 9 bases fitting TRBD1. CDR3 size: 14 residues. CDR1 and CDR2 from the germline V gene are SGHAT and FQDESV (reference sequence). Trimming at V came to 3 bases and at J to 5 bases, leaving 5 bases not matched to a gene.

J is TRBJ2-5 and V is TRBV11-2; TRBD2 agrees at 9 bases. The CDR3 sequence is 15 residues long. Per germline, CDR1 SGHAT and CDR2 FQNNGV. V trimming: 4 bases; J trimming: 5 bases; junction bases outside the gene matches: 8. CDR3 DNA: TGTGCCAGCAGCTCCAACTCACTAGCGGGCGAGACCCAGTACTTC. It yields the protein CASSSNSLAGETQYF.

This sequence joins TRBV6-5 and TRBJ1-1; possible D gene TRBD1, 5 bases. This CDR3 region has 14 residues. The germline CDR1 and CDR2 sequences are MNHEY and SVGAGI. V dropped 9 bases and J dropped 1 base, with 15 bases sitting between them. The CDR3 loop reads CASPRGHTNTEAFF. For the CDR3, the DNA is TGTGCCAGTCCGCGAGGACACACGAACACTGAAGCTTTCTTT.

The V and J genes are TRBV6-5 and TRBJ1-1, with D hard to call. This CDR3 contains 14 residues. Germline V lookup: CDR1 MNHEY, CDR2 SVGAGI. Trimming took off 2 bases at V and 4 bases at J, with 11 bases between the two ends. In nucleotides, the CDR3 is TGTGCCAGCAGTTACCGGGGTTGGTTCACTGAAGCTTTCTTT. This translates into CASSYRGWFTEAFF.

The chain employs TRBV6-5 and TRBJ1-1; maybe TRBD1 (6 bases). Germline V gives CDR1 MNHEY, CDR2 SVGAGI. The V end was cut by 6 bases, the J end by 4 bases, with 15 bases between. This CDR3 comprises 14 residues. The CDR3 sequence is CASSYDWGLTEAFF. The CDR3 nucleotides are TGTGCCAGCAGCTACGATTGGGGGCTCACTGAAGCTTTCTTT.

CDR3 protein: CASSLRSRLAGTGELFF. DNA for the CDR3: TGTGCCAGCAGCTTACGGTCCCGACTAGCGGGAACCGGGGAGCTGTTTTTT. The rearrangement links TRBV7-2 to TRBJ2-2; TRBD2 agrees at 11 bases. The CDR3 runs 17 residues. J lost 5 bases, V lost 2 bases, and 7 bases had no gene match. From germline, CDR1 is SGHTA and CDR2 FQGNSA.

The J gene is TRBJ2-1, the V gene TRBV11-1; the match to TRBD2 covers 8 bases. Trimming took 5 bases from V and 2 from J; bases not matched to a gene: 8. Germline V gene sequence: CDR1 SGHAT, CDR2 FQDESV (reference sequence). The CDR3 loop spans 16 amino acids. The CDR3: CASSPGLARAYNEQFF. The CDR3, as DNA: TGTGCCAGCAGCCCAGGACTAGCCCGAGCCTACAATGAGCAGTTCTTC.

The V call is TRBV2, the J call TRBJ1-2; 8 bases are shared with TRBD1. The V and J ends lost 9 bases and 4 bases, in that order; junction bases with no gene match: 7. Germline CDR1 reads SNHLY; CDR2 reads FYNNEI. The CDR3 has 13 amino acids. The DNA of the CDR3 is TGTGCCAGACGCGGGACAGGAGCCTATGGCTACACCTTC. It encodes CARRGTGAYGYTF. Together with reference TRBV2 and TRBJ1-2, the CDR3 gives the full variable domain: EPEVTQTPSHQVTQMGQEVILRCVPISNHLYFYWYRQILGQKVEFLVSFYNNEISEKSEIFDDQFSVERPDGSNFTLKIRSTKLEDSAMYFCARRGTGAYGYTFGSGTRLTVV.

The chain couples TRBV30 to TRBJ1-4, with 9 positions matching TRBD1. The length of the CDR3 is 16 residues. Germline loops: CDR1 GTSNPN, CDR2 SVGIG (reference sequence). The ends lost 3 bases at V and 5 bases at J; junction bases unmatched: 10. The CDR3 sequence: CAWSGGSGQGNEKLFF. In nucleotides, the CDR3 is TGTGCCTGGAGCGGGGGTTCGGGACAGGGAAATGAAAAACTGTTTTTT. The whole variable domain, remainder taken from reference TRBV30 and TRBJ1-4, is SQTIHQWPATLVQPVGSPLSLECTVEGTSNPNLYWYRQAAGRGLQLLFYSVGIGQISSEVPQNLSASRPQDRQFILSSKKLLLSDSGFYLCAWSGGSGQGNEKLFFGSGTQLSVL.

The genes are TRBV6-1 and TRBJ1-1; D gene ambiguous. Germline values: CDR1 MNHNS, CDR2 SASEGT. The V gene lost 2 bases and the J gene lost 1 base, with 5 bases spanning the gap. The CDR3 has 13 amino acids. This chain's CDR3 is CASSESGNTEAFF. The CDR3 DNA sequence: TGTGCCAGCAGTGAATCAGGGAACACTGAAGCTTTCTTT.

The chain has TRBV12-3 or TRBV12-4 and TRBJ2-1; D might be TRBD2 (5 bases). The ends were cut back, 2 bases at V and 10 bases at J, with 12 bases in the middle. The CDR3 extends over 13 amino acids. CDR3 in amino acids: CASSLSGSGEQFF. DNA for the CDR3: TGTGCCAGCAGTTTAAGTGGATCGGGGGAGCAGTTCTTC.

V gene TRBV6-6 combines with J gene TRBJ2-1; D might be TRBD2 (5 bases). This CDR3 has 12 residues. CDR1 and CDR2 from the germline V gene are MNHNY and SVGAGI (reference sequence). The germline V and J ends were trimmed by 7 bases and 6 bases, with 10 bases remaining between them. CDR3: CASKRAVNEQFF. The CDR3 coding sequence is TGTGCCAGCAAGAGGGCAGTCAATGAGCAGTTCTTC.